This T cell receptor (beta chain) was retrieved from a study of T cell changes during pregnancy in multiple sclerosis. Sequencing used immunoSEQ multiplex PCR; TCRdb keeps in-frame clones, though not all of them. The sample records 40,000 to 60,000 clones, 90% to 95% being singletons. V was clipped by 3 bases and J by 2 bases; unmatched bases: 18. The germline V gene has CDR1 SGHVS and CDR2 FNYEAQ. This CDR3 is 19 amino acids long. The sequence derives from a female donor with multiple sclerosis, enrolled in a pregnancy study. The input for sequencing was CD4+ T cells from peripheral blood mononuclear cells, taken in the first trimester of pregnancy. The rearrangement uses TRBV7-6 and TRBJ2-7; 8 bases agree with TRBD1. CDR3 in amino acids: CASSFPLRGPAPPAYEQYF. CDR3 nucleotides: TGTGCCAGCAGCTTCCCACTCAGGGGGCCCGCTCCCCCGGCCTACGAGCAGTACTTC. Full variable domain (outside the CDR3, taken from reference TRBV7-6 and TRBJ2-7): GAGVSQSPRYKVTKRGQDVALRCDPISGHVSLYWYRQALGQGPEFLTYFNYEAQQDKSGLPNDRFSAERPEGSISTLTIQRTEQRDSAMYRCASSFPLRGPAPPAYEQYFGPGTRLTVT.